One sample yielded the 6 T cell receptor beta chains listed below, sequenced in a study of blood T cell repertoires in COVID-19 (TCRdb year 2020). The method behind the library was the immunoSEQ multiplex PCR assay. TCRdb retrieved this table from immuneACCESS and kept in-frame rearrangements only. Not all clones are present; in checked studies, unresolved V genes account for under half, and no reason is known for the remainder. The sample table lists around 100,000 clones, 87% of them with a count of one. The ten top clones hold approximately 15% of the sample. The sample comprised peripheral blood. Source of these receptors: a human donor in a cohort sampled during active COVID-19.

The V and J genes are TRBV28 and TRBJ2-3; 10 bases agree with TRBD1. The V gene's germline CDR1 is MDHEN and CDR2 SYDVKM. The CDR3 extends over 13 amino acids. V gave up 8 bases and J gave up 3 bases; unmatched junction bases: 2. The CDR3 reads CASWTGGTDTQYF. The CDR3, as DNA: TGTGCCAGCTGGACAGGGGGTACAGATACGCAGTATTTT.

The J gene is TRBJ2-3, the V gene TRBV7-8; D gene uncertain. Germline values: CDR1 SGHVS, CDR2 FQNEAQ. This CDR3 has 15 amino acids. V was pared by 0 bases and J by 9 bases, with 16 bases between. CDR3 amino acids: CASSLATTFTKTQYF. The CDR3 DNA sequence: TGTGCCAGCAGCTTAGCTACGACTTTCACGAAAACGCAGTATTTT. Using reference TRBV7-8 and TRBJ2-3 for the parts outside the CDR3, the full variable domain is GAGVSQSPRYKVAKRGQDVALRCDPISGHVSLFWYQQALGQGPEFLTYFQNEAQLDKSGLPSDRFFAERPEGSVSTLKIQRTQQEDSAVYLCASSLATTFTKTQYFGPGTRLTVL.

The chain recombines TRBV2 with TRBJ2-2, with 8 positions matching TRBD1. The length of the CDR3 is 14 residues. Germline CDR1 SNHLY, CDR2 FYNNEI. V shed 8 bases and J 3 bases; nucleotides not matched to a gene: 5. The CDR3 reads CASQGQEYTGELFF. The CDR3 nucleotides read TGTGCCAGCCAGGGACAGGAATACACCGGGGAGCTGTTTTTT.

A single count supports this clone. The chain has TRBV7-6 and TRBJ2-7; perhaps TRBD1 as D (6 bases). Trimming pared 8 bases from V and 0 bases from J, leaving 23 bases between. This CDR3 comprises 17 residues. CDR1 and CDR2 (germline): SGHVS, FNYEAQ. CDR3 protein: CASRPTGTDGLSYEQYF. The CDR3 bases are TGTGCCAGCCGGCCAACAGGGACGGATGGTCTCTCCTACGAGCAGTACTTC.

This chain connects TRBV28 to TRBJ2-7; 9 positions agree with TRBD1. The CDR3 is 17 residues long. Germline CDR1 MDHEN, CDR2 SYDVKM. Germline trimming cut 5 bases from V and 3 bases from J; bases unmatched to any gene: 14. The chain's CDR3 is CASSPNIQGAGIYEQYF. CDR3 DNA sequence: TGTGCCAGCAGTCCGAATATACAGGGGGCCGGAATCTACGAGCAGTACTTC.

The rearrangement links TRBV7-8 to TRBJ1-2, with D unresolved. The ends were cut back, 0 bases at V and 1 base at J, with 6 bases in the middle. Germline CDR1 and CDR2: SGHVS and FQNEAQ. This CDR3 spans 14 amino acids. The DNA of the CDR3 is TGTGCCAGCAGCTTAGCGAGCAATAACTATGGCTACACCTTC. Its protein is CASSLASNNYGYTF.